This T cell receptor (beta chain) was sequenced for a study of read filtering for tumor transcriptome and immune sequencing. Turning to the study itself: Mean patient age was approximately 66 years, range about 47 to 85; around 17 male, 12 to 15 female. After DNase treatment, RNA was made into whole-transcriptome libraries. Points from the study as a whole: RNA-seq captured clonotypes less deeply and reliably than IR-seq.

This library used approximately 0.4 ug RNA and molecular barcoded adaptors spanning alpha/delta and beta/gamma chains. TCRdb itself ran the reads through MiXCR, one entry per CDR3 protein. The sample has some 130,000 distinct CDR3 sequences; approximately 13% are singletons. This clonotype has more than one count but fewer than ten. No antigen is known for it. The CDR3 contains 13 residues. V lost 4 bases and J lost 7; bases outside the gene matches: 4. The germline V gene has CDR1 SQVTM and CDR2 ANQGSEA. The chain has TRBV29-1 and TRBJ2-2; 9 bases are a match to TRBD1. Sequenced input: a population of CD138-negative cells sorted from bone marrow. This TCR came from a donor at least 40 years old with multiple myeloma. In nucleotides, the CDR3 is TGCAGCGTTGGACAGGGGGGGATCGGGGAGCTGTTTTTT. Protein: CSVGQGGIGELFF.